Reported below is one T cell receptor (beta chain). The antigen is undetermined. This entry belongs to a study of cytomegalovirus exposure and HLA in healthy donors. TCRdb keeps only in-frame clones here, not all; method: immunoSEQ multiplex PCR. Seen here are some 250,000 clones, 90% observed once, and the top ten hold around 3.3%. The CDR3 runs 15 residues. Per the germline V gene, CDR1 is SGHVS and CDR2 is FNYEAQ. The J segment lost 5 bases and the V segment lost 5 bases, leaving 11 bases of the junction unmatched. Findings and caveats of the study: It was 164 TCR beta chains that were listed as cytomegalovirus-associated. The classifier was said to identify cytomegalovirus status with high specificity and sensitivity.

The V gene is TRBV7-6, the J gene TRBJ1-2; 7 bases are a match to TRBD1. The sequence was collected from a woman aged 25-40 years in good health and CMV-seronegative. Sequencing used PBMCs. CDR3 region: CASSPRGPTGYGYTF. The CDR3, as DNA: TGTGCCAGCAGCCCCCGTGGCCCGACAGGGTATGGCTACACCTTC. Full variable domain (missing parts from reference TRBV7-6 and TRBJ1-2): GAGVSQSPRYKVTKRGQDVALRCDPISGHVSLYWYRQALGQGPEFLTYFNYEAQQDKSGLPNDRFSAERPEGSISTLTIQRTEQRDSAMYRCASSPRGPTGYGYTFGSGTRLTVV.